This T cell receptor beta chain was recorded in a study of cytomegalovirus exposure and HLA in healthy donors (dated by TCRdb to 2016 to 2017). Concerning the study at large: The 500 to 800 repertoires of the first cohort and the roughly 110 validation repertoires were produced on the same platform, according to a later analysis. The study aimed to test whether cataloging public T cell receptors could reveal signatures of past pathogen exposure. Along with the 666-subject first cohort, a separate validation cohort of approximately 110 different subjects was used. To predict cytomegalovirus infection status, the study brought together high-throughput TCR immunosequencing, statistical association of individual TCRs with disease status, and machine learning. The paper as a whole reports these results and caveats: A later analysis lacked HLA typing for the validation cohort, so it scored co-occurrence in that cohort across all 110 or so repertoires. In a later analysis, TCRs clustered in the first cohort were found to also tend to co-occur in the 120 or so validation repertoires, with about 93% of cluster scores above 0. The classifier was reported to diagnose cytomegalovirus status with high specificity and sensitivity in both the original cohort and the validation cohort. Across donors, most TCR sequences were observed very rarely, whereas some public TCRs were present in many individuals. A total of about 150 TCR beta chains were listed by the study as associated with cytomegalovirus. According to the authors, the approach could potentially be generalized to other disease states and immunological phenotypes. In vitro tests confirmed that a few of the cytomegalovirus-associated TCR beta chains recognize cytomegalovirus antigens.

A word on this clone: Its recognized antigen is unknown. No much larger clonotype is one base removed from it; base qualities were not supplied.

Unmatched junction bases come to 11, with V trimmed by 2 bases and J by 5 bases. CDR1 and CDR2, looked up from the germline V gene, are SGHDT and YYEEEE. The CDR3 holds 17 amino acids from the cysteine to the phenylalanine. CDR3 DNA only is kept here, 51 bases in frame from base 1. The method behind the library was the immunoSEQ multiplex PCR assay. For the original study's pipeline: A statistical classification framework was built for diagnosing cytomegalovirus status from the catalog of TCR beta chain sequences. In its TCRdb copy, this immuneACCESS table keeps in-frame sequences only and misses some clones. Where compared with another copy, unresolved V genes explain less than half of these, and the others have no known cause. The V and J calls and clone size were taken over from that table, and D and trimming were inferred from the DNA. Recorded for this sample are 180,000 or so clones; 84% of them occurred a single time. The ten most abundant clones make up around an eighth of the sample.

Separate from the roughly 630-subject first cohort, the validation cohort of 90 to 150 subjects was the group to which the donors belonged. The V and J genes are TRBV5-6 and TRBJ2-5, and 11 junctional nucleotides match TRBD2. Source material: PBMCs. The clonotype was recovered from a woman younger than 45 in good health and CMV-seropositive. The CDR3 has the sequence CASSFALLAGEAETQYF. The nucleotide sequence is given as TGTGCCAGCAGCTTTGCACTACTAGCGGGAGAGGCGGAGACCCAGTACTTC.